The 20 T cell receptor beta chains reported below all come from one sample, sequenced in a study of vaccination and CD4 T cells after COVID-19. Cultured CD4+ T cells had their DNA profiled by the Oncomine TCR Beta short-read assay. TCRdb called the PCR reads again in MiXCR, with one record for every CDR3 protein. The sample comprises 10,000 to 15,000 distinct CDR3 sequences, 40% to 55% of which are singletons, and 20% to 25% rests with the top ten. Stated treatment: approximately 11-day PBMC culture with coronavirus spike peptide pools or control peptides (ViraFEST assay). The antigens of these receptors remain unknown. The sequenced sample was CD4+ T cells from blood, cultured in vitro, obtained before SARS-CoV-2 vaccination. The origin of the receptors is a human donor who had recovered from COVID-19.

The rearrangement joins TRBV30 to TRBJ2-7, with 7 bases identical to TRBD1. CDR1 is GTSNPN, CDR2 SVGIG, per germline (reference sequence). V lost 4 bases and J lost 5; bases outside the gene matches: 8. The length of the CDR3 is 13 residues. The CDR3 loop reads CAWNRGEWDEQYF. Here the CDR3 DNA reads TGTGCCTGGAACAGGGGTGAGTGGGACGAGCAGTACTTC.

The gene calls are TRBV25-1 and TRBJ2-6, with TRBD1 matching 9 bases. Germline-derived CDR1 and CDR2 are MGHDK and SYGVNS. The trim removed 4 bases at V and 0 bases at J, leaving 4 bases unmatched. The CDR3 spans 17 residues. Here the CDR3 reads CASSADRGLSGANVLTF. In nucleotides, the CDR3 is TGTGCCAGCAGTGCGGACAGGGGCCTCTCTGGGGCCAACGTCCTGACTTTC.

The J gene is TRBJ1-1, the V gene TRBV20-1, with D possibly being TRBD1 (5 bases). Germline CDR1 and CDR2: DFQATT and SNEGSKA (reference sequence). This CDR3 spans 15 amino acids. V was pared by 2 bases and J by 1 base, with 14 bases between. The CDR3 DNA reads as TGCAGTGCTAGACCCATCGCGGGGCCGAACACTGAAGCTTTCTTT. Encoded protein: CSARPIAGPNTEAFF.

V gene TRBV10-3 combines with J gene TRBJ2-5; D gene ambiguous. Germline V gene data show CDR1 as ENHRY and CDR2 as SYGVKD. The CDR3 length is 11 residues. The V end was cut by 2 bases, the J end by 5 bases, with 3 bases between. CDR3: CAISEGETQYF. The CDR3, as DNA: TGTGCCATCAGTGAGGGGGAGACCCAGTACTTC.

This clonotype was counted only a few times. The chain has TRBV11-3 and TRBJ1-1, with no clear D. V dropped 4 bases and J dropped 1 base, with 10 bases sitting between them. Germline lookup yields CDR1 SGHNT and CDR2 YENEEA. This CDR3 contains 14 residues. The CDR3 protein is CASSWLQGNTEAFF. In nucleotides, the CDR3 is TGTGCCAGCAGCTGGTTACAAGGGAACACTGAAGCTTTCTTT.

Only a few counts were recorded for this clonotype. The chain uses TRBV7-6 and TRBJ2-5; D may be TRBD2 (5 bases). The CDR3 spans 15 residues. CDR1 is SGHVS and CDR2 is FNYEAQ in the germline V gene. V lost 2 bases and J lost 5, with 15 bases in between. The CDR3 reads CASSLNPGWSETQYF. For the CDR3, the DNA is TGTGCCAGCAGCTTAAACCCGGGATGGAGTGAGACCCAGTACTTC.

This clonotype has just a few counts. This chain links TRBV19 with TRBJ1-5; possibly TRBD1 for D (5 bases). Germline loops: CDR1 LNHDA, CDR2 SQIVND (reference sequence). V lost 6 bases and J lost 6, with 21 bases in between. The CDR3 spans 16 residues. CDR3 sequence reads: CASRGPGAPSGQPQHF. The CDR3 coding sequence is TGTGCCAGTAGGGGGCCGGGTGCGCCGAGCGGTCAGCCCCAGCATTTT.

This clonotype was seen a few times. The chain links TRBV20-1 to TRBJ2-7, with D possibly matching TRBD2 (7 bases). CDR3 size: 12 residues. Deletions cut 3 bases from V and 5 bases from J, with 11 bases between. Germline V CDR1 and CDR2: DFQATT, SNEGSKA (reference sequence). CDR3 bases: TGCAGTGCTAGGGGGGGGCCCCACGAGCAGTACTTC. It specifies CSARGGPHEQYF.

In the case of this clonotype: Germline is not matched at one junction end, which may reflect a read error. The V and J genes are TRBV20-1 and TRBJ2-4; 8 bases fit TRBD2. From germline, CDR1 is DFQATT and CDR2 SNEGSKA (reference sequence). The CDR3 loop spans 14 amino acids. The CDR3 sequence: CSASPLGGLGAVHF. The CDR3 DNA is TGCAGTGCTAGCCCCCTTGGGGGACTAGGAGCGGTACACTTC.

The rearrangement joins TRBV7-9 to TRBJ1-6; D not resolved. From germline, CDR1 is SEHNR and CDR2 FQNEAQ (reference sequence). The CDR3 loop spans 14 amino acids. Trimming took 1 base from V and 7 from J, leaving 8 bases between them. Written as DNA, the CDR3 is TGTGCCAGCAGCTTAGACATACAGAATTCACCCCTCCACTTT. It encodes CASSLDIQNSPLHF.

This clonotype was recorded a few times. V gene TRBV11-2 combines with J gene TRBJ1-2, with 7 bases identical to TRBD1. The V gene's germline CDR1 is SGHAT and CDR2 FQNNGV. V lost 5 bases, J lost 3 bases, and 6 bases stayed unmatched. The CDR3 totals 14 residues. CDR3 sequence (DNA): TGTGCCAGCAGCCGGTTAGACAGGGACTATGGCTACACCTTC. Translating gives CASSRLDRDYGYTF.

In nucleotides, the CDR3 is TGTGCCAGCAGGCGACAGGGGGGGGGCACAGATACGCAGTATTTT. Encoded protein: CASRRQGGGTDTQYF. This sequence joins TRBV6-1 and TRBJ2-3; 9 nucleotides align to TRBD1. Germline V gives CDR1 MNHNS, CDR2 SASEGT. This CDR3 comprises 15 residues. The ends lost 6 bases at V and 1 base at J; junction bases unmatched: 5.

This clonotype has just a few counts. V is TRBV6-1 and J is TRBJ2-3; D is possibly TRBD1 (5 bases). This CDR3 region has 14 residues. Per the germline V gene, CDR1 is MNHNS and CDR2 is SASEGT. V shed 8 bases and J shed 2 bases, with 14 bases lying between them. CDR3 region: CASRPRQTTDTQYF. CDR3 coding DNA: TGTGCCAGCCGGCCGAGACAGACCACAGATACGCAGTATTTT.

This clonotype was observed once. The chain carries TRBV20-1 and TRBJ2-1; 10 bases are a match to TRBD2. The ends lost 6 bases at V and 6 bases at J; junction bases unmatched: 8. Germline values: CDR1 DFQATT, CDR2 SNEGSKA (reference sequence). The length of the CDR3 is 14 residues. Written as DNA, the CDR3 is TGCAGTGCCCCGCCTAGCGGGAGCATCAATGAGCAGTTCTTC. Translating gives CSAPPSGSINEQFF.

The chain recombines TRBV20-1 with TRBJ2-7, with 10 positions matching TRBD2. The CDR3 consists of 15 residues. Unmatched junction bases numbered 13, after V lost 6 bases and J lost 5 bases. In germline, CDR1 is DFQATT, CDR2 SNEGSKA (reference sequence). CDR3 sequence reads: CSAAIIAGGNDEQYF. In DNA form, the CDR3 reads TGCAGTGCGGCGATTATAGCGGGAGGTAACGACGAGCAGTACTTC.

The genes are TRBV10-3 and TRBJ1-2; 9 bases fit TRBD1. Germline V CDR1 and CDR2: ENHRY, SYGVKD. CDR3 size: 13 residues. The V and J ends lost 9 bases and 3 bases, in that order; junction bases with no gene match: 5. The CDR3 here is CAIKTGGDYGYTF. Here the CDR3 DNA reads TGTGCCATTAAGACAGGGGGGGACTATGGCTACACCTTC.

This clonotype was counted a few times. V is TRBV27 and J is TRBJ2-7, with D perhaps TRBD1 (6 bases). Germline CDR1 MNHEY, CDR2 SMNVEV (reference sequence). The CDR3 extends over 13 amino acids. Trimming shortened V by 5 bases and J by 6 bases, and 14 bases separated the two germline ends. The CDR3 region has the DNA TGTGCCAGCAGTCCCTCAGGCAGGGGCGAGCAGTACTTC. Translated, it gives CASSPSGRGEQYF.

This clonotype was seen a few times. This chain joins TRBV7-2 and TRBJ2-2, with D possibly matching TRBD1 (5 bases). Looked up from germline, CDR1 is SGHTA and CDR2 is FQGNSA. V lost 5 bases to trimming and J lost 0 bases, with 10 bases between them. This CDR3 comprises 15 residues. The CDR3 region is CASSIDSPNTGELFF. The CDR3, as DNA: TGTGCCAGCAGCATAGACAGCCCGAACACCGGGGAGCTGTTTTTT.

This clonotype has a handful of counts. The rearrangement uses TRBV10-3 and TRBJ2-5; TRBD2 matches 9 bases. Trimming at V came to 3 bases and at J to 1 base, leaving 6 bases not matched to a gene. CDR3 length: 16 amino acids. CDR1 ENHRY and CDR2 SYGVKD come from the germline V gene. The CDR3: CAISDQASGVQETQYF. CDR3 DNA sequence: TGTGCCATCAGTGATCAGGCTAGCGGGGTCCAAGAGACCCAGTACTTC.

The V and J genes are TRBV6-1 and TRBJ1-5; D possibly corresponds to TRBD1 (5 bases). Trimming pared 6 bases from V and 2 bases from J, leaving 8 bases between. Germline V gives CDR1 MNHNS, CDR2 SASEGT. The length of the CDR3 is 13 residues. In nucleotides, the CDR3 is TGTGCCAGCAGCCGGGACGGCAATCAGCCCCAGCATTTT. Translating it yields CASSRDGNQPQHF.